A single T cell receptor beta chain is shown here with its context. Its antigen is unidentified. This sample stems from a study of T cell responses to AZD1222 COVID-19 vaccine. The study, taken as a whole, reports: Sampling that yielded the repertoires occurred only after the peak T cell response.

Trimming stripped 4 bases from V and 7 bases from J, with 17 bases between. Germline V gene sequence: CDR1 MNHNS, CDR2 SASEGT. This CDR3 region has 16 residues. Only in-frame clones appear in the TCRdb table, and some are missing; sequencing was by immunoSEQ multiplex PCR. The top ten clones hold about 4.5% of a sample with almost 95,000 clones, 85% of them seen once. The sequence came from an adult who received the AZD1222 COVID-19 vaccine. The sample consisted of peripheral blood, taken 28 days after the second AZD1222 dose. The chain links TRBV6-1 to TRBJ1-6; tentative D call: TRBD1 (5 bases). The CDR3 reads CASSGQRGAKNSPLHF. CDR3 nucleotide sequence: TGTGCCAGCAGTGGGCAGCGAGGGGCTAAGAATTCACCCCTCCACTTT.